The 13 T cell receptor beta chains below were found in one sample sequenced in a study of cytomegalovirus exposure and HLA in healthy donors (dated by TCRdb to about 2017). Library preparation used the immunoSEQ multiplex PCR assay. TCRdb's version of the immuneACCESS table is confined to in-frame rearrangements and falls short of the full clone set. An unresolved V gene accounts for under half of the shortfall where checked; the remainder is of unknown origin. This sample is represented by approximately 130,000 clones; approximately 90% of them were singletons. The top ten constitute around 1.9% of the sample. The sample was PBMCs. These receptors all come from a woman under 30 in good health and CMV-seronegative.

This clone has only one observation. The chain joins TRBV11-3 to TRBJ2-2; 8 bases map to TRBD1. Germline assignment: CDR1 SGHNT and CDR2 YENEEA. CDR3 size: 17 residues. V was clipped by 5 bases and J by 2 bases; unmatched bases: 10. CDR3 protein: CASSPTSGQVNTGELFF. The CDR3 DNA is TGTGCCAGCAGCCCAACATCGGGACAGGTCAACACCGGGGAGCTGTTTTTT. Complete variable domain (other parts from reference TRBV11-3 and TRBJ2-2): EAGVVQSPRYKIIEKKQPVAFWCNPISGHNTLYWYLQNLGQGPELLIRYENEEAVDDSQLPKDRFSAERLKGVDSTLKIQPAELGDSAVYLCASSPTSGQVNTGELFFGEGSRLTVL.

This sequence joins TRBV6-4 and TRBJ2-1; the D gene is possibly TRBD2 (6 bases). CDR1 is MRHNA and CDR2 is SNTAGT in the germline V gene. The CDR3 has 17 residues. The germline V and J ends were trimmed by 4 bases and 0 bases, with 16 bases remaining between them. Here the CDR3 reads CASSALGGVASYNEQFF. Written as DNA, the CDR3 is TGTGCCAGCAGTGCCCTGGGCGGGGTGGCCTCCTACAATGAGCAGTTCTTC.

The chain couples TRBV5-4 to TRBJ2-2, with D maybe TRBD2 (7 bases). This CDR3 has 16 amino acids. The V gene lost 4 bases and the J gene lost 7 bases, with 20 bases spanning the gap. Germline V gives CDR1 SGHNT, CDR2 YYREEE (reference sequence). The CDR3 is CASSQGAGAHGGELFF. CDR3 sequence (DNA): TGTGCCAGCAGCCAAGGGGCGGGGGCCCACGGCGGGGAGCTGTTTTTT.

The J gene is TRBJ1-1, the V gene TRBV2, with TRBD1 matching 7 bases. Germline values: CDR1 SNHLY, CDR2 FYNNEI. V was clipped by 7 bases and J by 0 bases; unmatched bases: 5. The CDR3 has 14 residues. CDR3 sequence: CASNRGGMNTEAFF. The CDR3 DNA reads as TGTGCCAGCAATAGAGGGGGCATGAACACTGAAGCTTTCTTT.

This chain connects TRBV5-6 to TRBJ2-7; 9 nucleotides line up with TRBD1. Germline V gene sequence: CDR1 SGHDT, CDR2 YYEEEE. There are 15 residues in the CDR3. The V gene end was trimmed by 0 bases and the J gene end by 3 bases; junction bases not matched to a gene: 4. The CDR3 DNA follows: TGTGCCAGCAGCTTGGGGGACAGGGCACTCTACGAGCAGTACTTC. Encoded protein: CASSLGDRALYEQYF.

This rearrangement joins TRBV7-2 to TRBJ2-3; D is perhaps TRBD2 (5 bases). Germline V gives CDR1 SGHTA, CDR2 FQGNSA. The V end was cut by 1 base, the J end by 8 bases, with 13 bases between. The CDR3 is made up of 14 amino acids. The chain's CDR3 is CASSLGGSPGTQYF. CDR3 nucleotide sequence: TGTGCCAGCAGCTTAGGTGGGAGTCCGGGTACGCAGTATTTT.

The chain couples TRBV28 to TRBJ2-1; the D gene is possibly TRBD2 (7 bases). The CDR3 totals 18 residues. Germline CDR1 MDHEN, CDR2 SYDVKM. V lost 3 bases, J lost 3 bases, and 21 bases lay in between. This CDR3 reads CASSLVRGRVGGYNEQFF. In DNA, the CDR3 is TGTGCCAGCAGTTTGGTGAGGGGGAGGGTGGGAGGCTACAATGAGCAGTTCTTC.

The chain is built from TRBV19 and TRBJ2-7; D is undetermined. There are 12 residues in the CDR3. V lost 8 bases to trimming and J lost 2 bases, with 10 bases between them. CDR1 is LNHDA, CDR2 SQIVND, per germline (reference sequence). CDR3: CASRGSAYEQYF. As DNA, the CDR3 is TGTGCCAGTCGAGGTTCCGCCTACGAGCAGTACTTC.

The rearrangement joins TRBV5-1 to TRBJ1-6, with 7 bases that match TRBD1. Germline CDR1 is SGHRS and CDR2 is YFSETQ. The CDR3 has 15 residues. With 3 bases clipped from V and 5 bases from J, the junction kept 5 bases outside the gene matches. In nucleotides, the CDR3 is TGCGCCAGCAGCTACAGGGGATCTGATAATTCACCCCTCCACTTT. Protein sequence: CASSYRGSDNSPLHF.

V usage is TRBV29-1 and J usage is TRBJ1-2, with a weak D call TRBD1 (5 bases). This CDR3 comprises 17 residues. Germline V lookup: CDR1 SQVTM, CDR2 ANQGSEA. V dropped 3 bases and J dropped 3 bases, with 23 bases sitting between them. CDR3: CSVEGLISGNQDYGYTF. For the CDR3, the DNA is TGCAGCGTTGAGGGGTTAATATCAGGGAACCAAGACTATGGCTACACCTTC. The entire variable domain, with the rest obtained from reference TRBV29-1 and TRBJ1-2, is as follows: SAVISQKPSRDICQRGTSLTIQCQVDSQVTMMFWYRQQPGQSLTLIATANQGSEATYESGFVIDKFPISRPNLTFSTLTVSNMSPEDSSIYLCSVEGLISGNQDYGYTFGSGTRLTVV.

This chain uses TRBV6-5 with TRBJ2-7; 8 bases fit TRBD1. This CDR3 region has 13 residues. Germline assignment: CDR1 MNHEY and CDR2 SVGAGI. After removal of 4 bases from V and 7 bases from J, the junction contained 6 bases not matched to a gene. The CDR3 protein is CASSSRGPGEQYF. CDR3 sequence (DNA): TGTGCCAGCAGTTCCAGGGGGCCGGGGGAGCAGTACTTC.

The rearrangement joins TRBV6-8 to TRBJ2-5; D is perhaps TRBD2 (6 bases). Trimming pared 2 bases from V and 5 bases from J, leaving 18 bases between. Germline V gene data show CDR1 as MNHGY and CDR2 as SAAAGT. The CDR3 extends over 16 amino acids. CDR3 region: CASSYPYWWGEETQYF. The CDR3 DNA follows: TGTGCCAGCAGTTACCCTTACTGGTGGGGGGAGGAGACCCAGTACTTC.

The chain couples TRBV18 to TRBJ2-5, with TRBD2 matching over 7 bases. V shed 2 bases and J 5 bases; nucleotides not matched to a gene: 8. This CDR3 is 15 amino acids long. The germline V gene encodes CDR1 KGHSH and CDR2 LQKENI. In DNA, the CDR3 is TGTGCCAGCTCACCAAGGGCGGGAGTGGGCGAGACCCAGTACTTC. Residues: CASSPRAGVGETQYF.